The clone carrying this TCR beta chain was recorded many times. The antigen is undetermined. TCRdb ran MiXCR on the reads and lists one entry per CDR3 protein. The sample lists 310,000 or so distinct CDR3 sequences, 25% occurring once. The data belong to a study of T cell repertoires in cytomegalovirus infection. Trimming removed 6 bases from V and 4 bases from J; junction bases left unmatched: 15. CDR3 length: 17 amino acids. CDR1 is SGHNT, CDR2 YENEEA, per germline. This sample comprised cultured PBMCs, obtained from culture after CMV antigen stimulation. This clonotype was obtained from a human donor in good health (CMV status not recorded). Some clones in this sample may be carry-over from other donors' samples. This chain connects TRBV11-3 to TRBJ2-5, with 9 bases identical to TRBD2. The CDR3 reads CASRPSSGTSLRETQYF. The CDR3 coding sequence is TGTGCCAGCAGACCATCTTCCGGGACTAGCTTGAGAGAGACCCAGTACTTC.